This is a list of T cell receptor beta chains from one sample in a study of identifying expanded T cells in peripheral blood. Sequencing used immunoSEQ multiplex PCR; TCRdb keeps in-frame clones, though not all of them. The sample contains 75,000 to 90,000 clones, about four fifths of which appear only once. The sequenced sample was blood. All receptors come from a person aged 18-70 years in good health. The CDR3 runs from the conserved cysteine through the conserved F or W. D genes are given only for firm matches. A clone size is listed for some rows: how often the clone was seen (once, few, many), or a class if it is expanded.

size	D	J	V	CDR3	DNA
.	TRBD2	TRBJ2-7	TRBV6-5	CASSYRAGGSYEQYF	TGTGCCAGCAGTTATCGAGCGGGAGGTTCCTACGAGCAGTACTTC
.	.	TRBJ2-5	TRBV7-7	CASSPGIVQETQYF	TGTGCTAGCAGCCCAGGGATTGTGCAAGAGACCCAGTACTTC
.	.	TRBJ1-3	TRBV6-6	CASSLDSGNTIYF	TGTGCCAGCAGTTTAGACTCTGGAAACACCATATATTTT
.	.	TRBJ2-7	TRBV2	CASSSPDRPGPGSYEQYF	TGTGCCAGCAGCAGTCCCGATCGTCCGGGACCCGGCTCCTACGAGCAGTACTTC
.	.	TRBJ1-4	TRBV7-9	CASSLGGGNEKLFF	TGTGCCAGCAGCTTAGGAGGTGGAAATGAAAAACTGTTTTTT
.	.	TRBJ1-1	TRBV4-1	CASSEINFIGHSNTEAFF	TGCGCCAGCAGCGAAATCAACTTTATAGGGCACTCGAACACTGAAGCTTTCTTT
.	.	TRBJ2-1	TRBV6-4	CASSDSTQGRRFF	TGTGCCAGCAGTGACTCGACACAGGGGAGGAGGTTCTTC
once	.	TRBJ2-7	TRBV4-3	CASSQEVGTYEQYF	TGCGCCAGCAGCCAAGAAGTTGGTACATACGAGCAGTACTTC
.	TRBD1	TRBJ2-2	TRBV7-2	CASSSPRAGGTGELFF	TGTGCCAGCAGCTCGCCCAGGGCAGGGGGCACCGGGGAGCTGTTTTTT
.	TRBD2	TRBJ2-7	TRBV15	CATSRDRGDPTGEYF	TGTGCCACCAGCAGAGACCGGGGGGATCCGACGGGCGAGTACTTC
once	.	TRBJ2-1	TRBV11-2	CASIPAPDRRGNEQFF	TGTGCCAGCATCCCGGCTCCCGATAGGAGGGGCAATGAGCAGTTCTTC
once	TRBD1	TRBJ1-2	TRBV13	CASSLSRDRVAYGYTF	TGTGCCAGCAGCTTAAGCCGGGACAGGGTTGCTTATGGCTACACCTTC
.	.	TRBJ2-7	TRBV28	CASSRVGEEYF	TGTGCCAGCAGTCGTGTGGGGGAGGAGTACTTC
.	.	TRBJ2-1	TRBV29-1	CSVDPRPHYNEQFF	TGTAGCGTTGACCCGCGCCCCCACTACAATGAGCAGTTCTTC
.	TRBD1	TRBJ1-1	TRBV2	CASVPGQERDTEAFF	TGTGCCAGCGTACCGGGACAGGAGAGGGACACTGAAGCTTTCTTT
.	.	TRBJ1-1	TRBV5-1	CASSLARDLAEAFF	TGCGCCAGCAGCTTGGCCAGGGATTTAGCTGAAGCTTTCTTT
.	.	TRBJ2-1	TRBV7-2	CASSLEWGNEQFF	TGTGCCAGCAGCTTAGAGTGGGGCAATGAGCAGTTCTTC
.	TRBD2	TRBJ2-2	TRBV4-3	CASSRRWREDTGELFF	TGCGCCAGCAGCCGGCGTTGGCGGGAGGATACCGGGGAGCTGTTTTTT
.	TRBD2	TRBJ2-3	TRBV9	CASKAGGPKDTQYF	TGTGCCAGCAAGGCGGGAGGGCCTAAAGATACGCAGTATTTT
.	.	TRBJ2-7	TRBV14	CASSQGGYEQYF	TGTGCCAGCAGCCAAGGGGGATACGAGCAGTACTTC
.	.	TRBJ2-3	TRBV7-2	CASKNPSTDTQYF	TGTGCCAGCAAAAATCCTAGCACAGATACGCAGTATTTT
.	TRBD2	TRBJ2-7	TRBV19	CASSIATSGTYEQYF	TGTGCCAGTAGTATCGCGACTAGCGGTACCTACGAGCAGTACTTC
.	TRBD1	TRBJ1-2	TRBV6-1	CASSETWTGGYGYTF	TGTGCCAGCAGTGAAACCTGGACAGGGGGCTATGGCTACACCTTC
.	TRBD2	TRBJ2-5	TRBV10-3	CAISGATSGSYETQYF	TGTGCCATCAGTGGAGCAACTAGCGGGAGTTATGAGACCCAGTACTTC
few	TRBD2	TRBJ2-1	TRBV28	CASTSSGGREDEQFF	TGTGCCAGCACCTCCAGTGGCGGGAGGGAGGATGAGCAGTTCTTC
.	.	TRBJ2-2	TRBV11-3	CASSLDRGRNTGELFF	TGTGCCAGCAGCTTAGACAGGGGACGGAACACCGGGGAGCTGTTTTTT
.	TRBD2	TRBJ2-7	TRBV27	CASMDTSGPYEQYF	TGTGCCAGCATGGACACTAGCGGACCCTACGAGCAGTACTTC
.	.	TRBJ2-1	TRBV6-4	CARTPTNRASYNEQFF	TGTGCCCGAACCCCCACCAACAGGGCTTCCTACAATGAGCAGTTCTTC
.	TRBD1	TRBJ2-7	TRBV7-2	CASSLVAGGITYEQYF	TGTGCCAGCAGCTTAGTTGCAGGGGGCATAACCTACGAGCAGTACTTC
.	.	TRBJ2-1	TRBV5-6	CASSLASAYEQFF	TGTGCCAGCAGCTTGGCTTCCGCATATGAGCAGTTCTTC
.	TRBD2	TRBJ2-5	TRBV28	CASSLPGTSGQETQYF	TGTGCCAGCAGTTTACCCGGGACTAGCGGCCAAGAGACCCAGTACTTC
.	.	TRBJ2-7	TRBV5-6	CASSFPDSYEQYF	TGTGCCAGCAGCTTCCCAGACAGCTACGAGCAGTACTTC
.	.	TRBJ2-5	TRBV28	CASSSQAGRGQETQYF	TGTGCCAGCAGTTCCCAGGCCGGTCGGGGCCAAGAGACCCAGTACTTC
.	.	TRBJ1-2	TRBV4-1	CASSQEAGRAGTMVHYGYTF	TGCGCCAGCAGCCAAGAAGCTGGGAGGGCAGGGACCATGGTACACTATGGCTACACCTTC
.	TRBD1	TRBJ1-5	TRBV7-2	CASSGEGAWNQPQHF	TGTGCCAGCAGCGGAGAGGGGGCATGGAATCAGCCCCAGCATTTT
.	TRBD1	TRBJ1-2	TRBV6-5	CASSSGQGREGYTF	TGTGCCAGCAGTTCGGGACAGGGGCGGGAAGGCTACACCTTC
.	.	TRBJ1-4	TRBV28	CASSLISGVNEKLFF	TGTGCCAGCAGTTTAATCTCAGGGGTTAATGAAAAACTGTTTTTT
few	.	TRBJ1-1	TRBV19	CASSMRSEGTNPGAFF	TGTGCCAGTAGTATGAGGTCGGAGGGCACCAACCCCGGAGCTTTCTTT
.	.	TRBJ1-3	TRBV6-1	CATYPRLGNTIYF	TGTGCCACCTATCCGAGGCTTGGAAACACCATATATTTT
.	TRBD2	TRBJ2-1	TRBV5-6	CASRETGLAGVVEQFF	TGTGCCAGCAGAGAAACGGGACTAGCGGGAGTTGTTGAGCAGTTCTTC
.	.	TRBJ2-3	TRBV28	CASSSSIGRNGADTQYF	TGTGCCAGCAGTTCCTCCATAGGCAGAAATGGAGCAGATACGCAGTATTTT
.	TRBD2	TRBJ2-2	TRBV28	CASSPRVAGDTGELFF	TGTGCCAGCAGTCCCCGGGTAGCGGGAGACACCGGGGAGCTGTTTTTT
.	.	TRBJ2-3	TRBV5-1	CASSLGGSTDTQYF	TGCGCCAGCAGCTTGGGCGGAAGCACAGATACGCAGTATTTT
few	TRBD2	TRBJ2-2	TRBV7-2	CASSNPGGGRFGELFF	TGTGCCAGCAGCAACCCGGGAGGCGGGAGGTTCGGGGAGCTGTTTTTT
.	.	TRBJ1-5	TRBV4-2	CASSPAGVGNQPQHF	TGTGCCAGCAGCCCAGCGGGGGTAGGCAATCAGCCCCAGCATTTT
once	.	TRBJ1-4	TRBV6-5	CASRRLNEKLFF	TGTGCCAGCAGACGACTTAATGAAAAACTGTTTTTT
once	TRBD2	TRBJ2-1	TRBV7-9	CASSHLGREDTNEQFF	TGTGCCAGCAGCCACCTCGGGCGGGAGGATACCAATGAGCAGTTCTTC
.	TRBD1	TRBJ1-1	TRBV29-1	CSVRTGGNTEAFF	TGCAGCGTCAGGACAGGGGGGAACACTGAAGCTTTCTTT
.	TRBD2	TRBJ2-5	TRBV4-3	CASSLGLAGSETQYF	TGCGCCAGCAGCCTGGGACTAGCGGGATCAGAGACCCAGTACTTC
.	.	TRBJ2-3	TRBV15	CATSREPRTDTQYF	TGTGCCACCAGCAGAGAGCCGCGCACAGATACGCAGTATTTT
.	.	TRBJ2-5	TRBV18	CASSPGRQETQYF	TGTGCCAGCTCACCAGGCAGGCAAGAGACCCAGTACTTC
.	TRBD2	TRBJ2-3	TRBV5-4	CASSLAGRSDTQYF	TGTGCCAGCAGCTTAGCGGGACGCTCTGATACGCAGTATTTT
.	.	TRBJ2-7	TRBV13	CASSLHYEQYF	TGTGCCAGCAGCCTTCACTACGAGCAGTACTTC
once	TRBD1	TRBJ1-2	TRBV5-5	CASRPSVPGQGVYGYTF	TGTGCCAGCCGACCGAGCGTTCCGGGACAGGGGGTCTATGGCTACACCTTC
.	.	TRBJ1-3	TRBV28	CASSSPGSGNTIYF	TGTGCCAGCAGTTCACCGGGGTCTGGAAACACCATATATTTT